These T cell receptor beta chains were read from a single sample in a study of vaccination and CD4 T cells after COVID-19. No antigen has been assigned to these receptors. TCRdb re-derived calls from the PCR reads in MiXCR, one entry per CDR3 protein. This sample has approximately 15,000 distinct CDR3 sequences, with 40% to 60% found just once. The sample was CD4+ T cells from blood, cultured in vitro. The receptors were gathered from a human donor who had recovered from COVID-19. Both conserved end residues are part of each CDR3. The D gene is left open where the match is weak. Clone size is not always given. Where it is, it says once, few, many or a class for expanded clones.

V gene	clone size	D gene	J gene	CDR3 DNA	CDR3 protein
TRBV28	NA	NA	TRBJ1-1	TGTGCCAGCAGTTATCACCGGGGGGGCACTGAAGCTTTCTTT	CASSYHRGGTEAFF
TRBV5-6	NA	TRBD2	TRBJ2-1	TGTGCCAGCACCCCACTGGCGGGAGGGCCTCAGGAGCAGTTCTTC	CASTPLAGGPQEQFF
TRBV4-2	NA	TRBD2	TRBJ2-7	TGTGCCAGCAGCCAAGGTAGCGGGACTCGATACGAGCAGTACTTC	CASSQGSGTRYEQYF
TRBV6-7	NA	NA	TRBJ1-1	TGTGCCAGCAGTTCCCAGGGGACCGGGACGTTAAATGAAGCTTTCTTT	CASSSQGTGTLNEAFF
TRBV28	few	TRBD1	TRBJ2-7	TGTGCCAGCGGGACAGGGAGGAACGAGCAGTACTTC	CASGTGRNEQYF
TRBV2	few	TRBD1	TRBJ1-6	TGTGCCAGCAGGGAGAATGACAGGGGGCGATCACCCCTCCACTTT	CASRENDRGRSPLHF
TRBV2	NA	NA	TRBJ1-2	TGTGCCAGCAGTGAAATCGGGACAAACTATGGCTACACCTTC	CASSEIGTNYGYTF
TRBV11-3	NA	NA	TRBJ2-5	TGTGCCAGCAGCTTAGGTGAAGAGACCCAGTACTTC	CASSLGEETQYF
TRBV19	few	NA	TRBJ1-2	TGTGCCAGTAGACCTCTCGGCCGAAACTATGGCTACACCTTC	CASRPLGRNYGYTF
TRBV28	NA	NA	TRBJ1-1	TGTGCCAGCAGTTGGGGGGGACAAAGGGCCACTGAAGCTTTCTTT	CASSWGGQRATEAFF
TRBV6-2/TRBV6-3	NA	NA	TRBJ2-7	TGTGCCAGCAGCCTAGGGCACTCCTACGAGCAGTACTTC	CASSLGHSYEQYF
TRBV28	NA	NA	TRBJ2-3	TGTGCCAGCAGCGTATACGGCACAGATACGCAGTATTTT	CASSVYGTDTQYF
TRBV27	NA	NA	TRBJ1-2	TGTGCCAGCAGTTCGATCAGGGGAAACTATGGCTACACCTTC	CASSSIRGNYGYTF
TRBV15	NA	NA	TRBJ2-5	TGTGCCACCAGCAGGCCAGGGTTGGAGACCCAGTACTTC	CATSRPGLETQYF